This T cell receptor (beta chain) came from a study of CD8 T cells in ankylosing spondylitis. The V gene's germline CDR1 is MNHNY and CDR2 SVGAGI (reference sequence). The CDR3 runs to 13 residues. The V gene lost 6 bases and the J gene lost 5 bases, with 14 bases spanning the gap. This clonotype has just a few counts. TCRdb re-called the 5' RACE reads with MiXCR, one entry per CDR3 protein. This table has a few hundred thousand distinct CDR3 sequences, 20% to 30% appearing once. Sequencing was performed on blood, either unsorted or a sorted T cell fraction (not recorded which). The receptor was isolated from a male donor with ankylosing spondylitis or in good health (not recorded which). The chain uses TRBV6-6 and TRBJ2-7, with a weak D call TRBD2 (6 bases). This chain's CDR3 is CASRPGGGNEQYF. For the CDR3, the DNA is TGTGCCAGCAGGCCCGGTGGGGGGAACGAGCAGTACTTC.